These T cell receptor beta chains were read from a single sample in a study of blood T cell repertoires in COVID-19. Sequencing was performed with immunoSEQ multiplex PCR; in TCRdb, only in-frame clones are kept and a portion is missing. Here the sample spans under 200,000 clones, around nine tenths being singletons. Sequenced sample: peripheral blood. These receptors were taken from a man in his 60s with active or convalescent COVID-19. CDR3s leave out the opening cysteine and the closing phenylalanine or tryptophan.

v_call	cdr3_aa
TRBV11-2	ASSSGGTSIHEQY
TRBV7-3	ASSFHAGGTEAF
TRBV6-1	ASSEASGNTIY
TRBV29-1	RPDISPSQPEPGELF
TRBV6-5	ASSYGLTRSYEQY
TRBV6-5	ASRQQGNPYNEQF
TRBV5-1	ASSSIGGGGELF
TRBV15	ATSRDPGRQLTDTQY
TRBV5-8	ASSLGTGLSQPQH
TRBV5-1	ASSLAPLGPGQPQH
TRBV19	ASSLRGSQETQY
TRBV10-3	AISEPGGQGSPYEQY
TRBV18	ASSPDQSGALGNEQF
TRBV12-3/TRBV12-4	ASSPYYETQY
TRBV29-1	SGTGTGGVFVNLDTQY
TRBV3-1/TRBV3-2	ASSYSSGGYNEQF
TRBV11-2	ASSLTTSGGASNEQF
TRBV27	ASSLQSSYEQY
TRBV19	ASSIKWGQGPYEQY
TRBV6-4	ASSDSCTGGRYEQY
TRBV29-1	SVRTEEKLF
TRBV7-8	ASSFSRFMNTEAF
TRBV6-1	ASSETGLAGVYTQY
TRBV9	ASSPRTGGGNEQF
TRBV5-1	ASSLEGEANYGYT
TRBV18	ASSPSLAGAYEQY
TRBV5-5	ASSSTGIQETQY
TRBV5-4	ASSLRGAQDTQY
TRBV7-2	ASSLASSGGREAF
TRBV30	AWSTGTGRDSEAF
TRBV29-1	SVDRAGRTGELF
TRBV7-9	ASSTVAGASTDTQY
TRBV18	ASSLDRGNQPQH
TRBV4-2	ASSQDRRGTSGGRSYNEQF
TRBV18	ASSPLGAGEKLF
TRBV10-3	AISTGQGIIQPQH
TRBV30	AWSDGGFWSSNYGYT
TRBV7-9	ASSWAGLKVEAF
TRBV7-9	ASSSEGDEQY